A single sample is the source of the 31 T cell receptor beta chains below, sequenced in a study of blood T cell repertoires in COVID-19. Here immunoSEQ multiplex PCR was the method, and the copy in TCRdb shows in-frame clones only, minus some. The sample comprises some 250,000 clones, 86% of which are singletons, and about 2.2% rests with the top ten. The sequenced material came from peripheral blood. All receptors derive from a man aged 30 to 45 who had recovered from COVID-19.

The CDR3 sequence: CASSMGQGSYNEQFF. Written as DNA, the CDR3 is TGTGCCAGCAGTATGGGTCAGGGTTCCTACAATGAGCAGTTCTTC. This sequence joins TRBV5-5 and TRBJ2-1, with TRBD1 as a possible D gene (5 bases). V shed 5 bases and J shed 1 base, with 13 bases lying between them. CDR3 length: 15 amino acids. Germline V lookup: CDR1 SGHKS, CDR2 YYEKEE (reference sequence).

The chain carries TRBV19 and TRBJ1-1, with D possibly TRBD1 on 5 matching bases. CDR3 length: 14 residues. V was trimmed by 4 bases and J by 2 bases, leaving 11 bases between them. Germline V gene lookup returns CDR1 LNHDA and CDR2 SQIVND (reference sequence). CDR3 nucleotide sequence: TGTGCCAGTAGTAAGGAGACAGTAAACACTGAAGCTTTCTTT. This encodes CASSKETVNTEAFF.

The chain has TRBV25-1 and TRBJ1-2; no reliable D call. The CDR3 sequence is 11 residues long. Trimming took 6 bases from V and 7 from J, leaving 9 bases between them. CDR1 and CDR2 (germline): MGHDK, SYGVNS. The CDR3 sequence: CASRLGSGYTF. CDR3 sequence (DNA): TGTGCCAGCAGACTTGGTAGTGGCTACACCTTC.

The chain couples TRBV5-1 to TRBJ2-5; 14 positions match TRBD2. Germline trimming cut 3 bases from V and 2 bases from J; bases unmatched to any gene: 3. CDR3 length: 16 amino acids. Germline V lookup: CDR1 SGHRS, CDR2 YFSETQ. Written as DNA, the CDR3 is TGCGCCAGCAGCTCCAGACTAGCGGGGGGGCAAGAGACCCAGTACTTC. It yields the protein CASSSRLAGGQETQYF.

This clone has just one count. The chain is built from TRBV3-1 (or the pseudogene TRBV3-2) and TRBJ1-1; D is uncertain. V was pared by 5 bases and J by 6 bases, with 16 bases between. Germline V lookup: CDR1 LGHDT, CDR2 YNNKEL (reference sequence). This CDR3 is built from 14 residues. The CDR3, as DNA: TGTGCCAGCAGCATCCGTGGAGGGAGGGCTGAAGCTTTCTTT. This gives the protein CASSIRGGRAEAFF.

The gene calls are TRBV7-9 and TRBJ1-2; tentative D call: TRBD1 (6 bases). Trimming removed 0 bases from V and 8 bases from J, with 25 bases in between. Germline CDR1 reads SEHNR; CDR2 reads FQNEAQ (reference sequence). CDR3 length: 18 amino acids. The CDR3 reads CASSLALMFGTPRGGYTF. Here the CDR3 DNA reads TGTGCCAGCAGCTTAGCGCTAATGTTCGGGACACCACGGGGAGGCTACACCTTC.

The rearrangement joins TRBV19 to TRBJ2-5; 8 nucleotides match TRBD1. Germline loops: CDR1 LNHDA, CDR2 SQIVND (reference sequence). CDR3 length equals 15 residues. V gave up 3 bases and J gave up 7 bases; unmatched junction bases: 10. CDR3 sequence reads: CASSIGQGASGTQYF. CDR3 DNA sequence: TGTGCCAGTAGTATCGGGCAGGGGGCCAGCGGGACCCAGTACTTC.

The chain links TRBV29-1 to TRBJ2-7, with a tentative D call TRBD1 (6 bases). Germline V gives CDR1 SQVTM, CDR2 ANQGSEA. The V end lost 7 bases, the J end lost 0 bases, and 19 bases lay between the germline ends. The CDR3 runs to 15 residues. This chain's CDR3 is CSAAPGQRSSYEQYF. CDR3 bases: TGCAGCGCCGCCCCTGGACAGAGGAGCTCCTACGAGCAGTACTTC.

V and J are TRBV11-2 and TRBJ2-2; TRBD1 agrees at 9 bases. Germline V gene data show CDR1 as SGHAT and CDR2 as FQNNGV. Losses at the gene ends were 7 bases for V and 2 bases for J; bases not matched to a gene: 5. There are 15 residues in the CDR3. The CDR3 loop is CASTRTGVNTGELFF. CDR3 DNA sequence: TGTGCCAGCACCCGGACAGGGGTCAACACCGGGGAGCTGTTTTTT. The whole variable domain, remainder taken from reference TRBV11-2 and TRBJ2-2, is EAGVAQSPRYKIIEKRQSVAFWCNPISGHATLYWYQQILGQGPKLLIQFQNNGVVDDSQLPKDRFSAERLKGVDSTLKIQPAKLEDSAVYLCASTRTGVNTGELFFGEGSRLTVL.

The chain has TRBV7-2 and TRBJ2-5; TRBD2 matches 7 bases. Losses at the gene ends were 1 base for V and 0 bases for J; bases not matched to a gene: 14. This CDR3 region has 19 residues. Germline assignment: CDR1 SGHTA and CDR2 FQGNSA. The CDR3 DNA reads TGTGCCAGCAGCTTAGAGTTCCAGCGGGGAGGCCCGTACCAAGAGACCCAGTACTTC. Translated, it gives CASSLEFQRGGPYQETQYF.

The chain recombines TRBV5-5 with TRBJ2-7, with a weak D call TRBD2 (5 bases). Germline CDR1 reads SGHKS; CDR2 reads YYEKEE (reference sequence). With 0 bases removed from V and 0 bases from J, the gap between germline ends came to 16 bases. The CDR3 contains 17 residues. CDR3 region: CASSLAGGPGSSYEQYF. CDR3 bases: TGTGCCAGCAGCTTGGCGGGCGGGCCGGGGAGCTCCTACGAGCAGTACTTC.

This clone was recorded only once. V usage is TRBV18 and J usage is TRBJ2-4; TRBD2 matches at 9 bases. CDR1 and CDR2 from the germline V gene are KGHSH and LQKENI. With 1 base clipped from V and 0 bases from J, the junction kept 1 base outside the gene matches. CDR3 length: 16 amino acids. This CDR3 is CASSPLAGVAKNIQYF. CDR3 bases: TGTGCCAGCTCACCACTAGCGGGGGTAGCCAAAAACATTCAGTACTTC.

This chain links TRBV2 with TRBJ1-3; 7 positions agree with TRBD1. The CDR3 loop spans 16 amino acids. Germline loops: CDR1 SNHLY, CDR2 FYNNEI. Trimming cost V 5 bases and J 0 bases; bases outside gene matches: 7. CDR3 loop: CASSRDRLFSGNTIYF. The CDR3, as DNA: TGTGCCAGCAGTCGGGACAGACTTTTCTCTGGAAACACCATATATTTT.

The chain combines TRBV6-5 with TRBJ1-1, with 7 bases that match TRBD1. This CDR3 is 13 amino acids long. Germline-derived CDR1 and CDR2 are MNHEY and SVGAGI. Trimming at V came to 0 bases and at J to 10 bases, leaving 5 bases not matched to a gene. CDR3 protein: CASSYSVQGRAFF. Written as DNA, the CDR3 is TGTGCCAGCAGTTACTCCGTACAGGGGAGAGCTTTCTTT.

The genes are TRBV21-1 and TRBJ2-5; the table gives TRBD2 as D, unverified against the DNA. TRBV21-1 is termed a pseudogene. This CDR3 is built from 19 residues. CDR3 protein: CASSCKGEAGDMLGQTQYF. CDR3 DNA: TGTGCCAGCAGCTGCAAAGGGGAGGCCGGAGACATGTTAGGCCAGACCCAGTACTTC.

This clone is a singleton in its sample. This chain joins TRBV6-6 and TRBJ2-7, with 11 bases identical to TRBD1. Germline loops: CDR1 MNHNY, CDR2 SVGAGI (reference sequence). With 8 bases clipped from V and 2 bases from J, the junction kept 8 bases outside the gene matches. The CDR3 has 15 amino acids. The CDR3 DNA reads TGTGCCAGCCTTTCAGGGACAGGGGGGCCCTACGAGCAGTACTTC. Translating it yields CASLSGTGGPYEQYF.

This chain links TRBV19 with TRBJ2-4; D call uncertain. This CDR3 has 17 amino acids. The V gene's germline CDR1 is LNHDA and CDR2 SQIVND (reference sequence). V dropped 2 bases and J dropped 1 base, with 15 bases sitting between them. This CDR3 reads CASSILLAIGAKNIQYF. The CDR3 coding sequence is TGTGCCAGTAGTATACTGCTGGCAATCGGGGCCAAAAACATTCAGTACTTC.

This chain joins TRBV3-1 (or the pseudogene TRBV3-2) and TRBJ2-3, with D maybe TRBD1 (5 bases). The CDR3 runs to 16 residues. In germline, CDR1 is LGHDT, CDR2 YNNKEL (reference sequence). Trimming pared 6 bases from V and 0 bases from J, leaving 16 bases between. The CDR3 DNA follows: TGTGCCAGCAGTTGGGCAGACAGTGCCAGCACAGATACGCAGTATTTT. Amino acids: CASSWADSASTDTQYF.

This sequence joins TRBV5-4 and TRBJ1-4; unclear D gene. Trimming cost V 5 bases and J 5 bases, with 10 bases left between them. This CDR3 has 13 amino acids. Germline lookup yields CDR1 SGHNT and CDR2 YYREEE (reference sequence). CDR3 protein: CASSPGSNEKLFF. CDR3 in DNA: TGTGCCAGCAGTCCCGGGTCAAATGAAAAACTGTTTTTT.

The chain has TRBV11-2 and TRBJ2-1; the match to TRBD2 covers 8 bases. Germline V gives CDR1 SGHAT, CDR2 FQNNGV. This CDR3 comprises 16 residues. V shed 0 bases, J shed 6 bases, and the junction held 7 bases outside the gene matches. Here the CDR3 DNA reads TGTGCCAGCAGCTTAGATTTCCGGGGGGGCCTCAATGAGCAGTTCTTC. Protein: CASSLDFRGGLNEQFF.

V and J are TRBV28 and TRBJ2-1, with TRBD1 as a possible D gene (6 bases). Germline CDR1 reads MDHEN; CDR2 reads SYDVKM. The CDR3 covers 16 residues. The germline V and J ends were trimmed by 1 base and 1 base, with 11 bases remaining between them. The CDR3 DNA reads as TGTGCCAGCAGTTTATCCCAGGGGCCATCCTACAATGAGCAGTTCTTC. This sequence encodes CASSLSQGPSYNEQFF.

This chain connects TRBV2 to TRBJ2-6, with a possible D match to TRBD1 (6 bases). The CDR3 covers 16 residues. Germline CDR1 SNHLY, CDR2 FYNNEI. The V and J ends lost 4 bases and 0 bases respectively, with 10 bases between them. DNA for the CDR3: TGTGCCAGCAGTGCGACAGGCCCCTCTGGGGCCAACGTCCTGACTTTC. This sequence encodes CASSATGPSGANVLTF.

The chain has TRBV5-8 and TRBJ1-1, with 8 nucleotides matching TRBD1. CDR1 is SGHTS, CDR2 YDEGEE, per germline. V lost 7 bases, J lost 4 bases, and 12 bases stayed unmatched. The CDR3 consists of 15 residues. CDR3 protein: CASGTGTHPTTEAFF. As DNA, the CDR3 is TGTGCCAGCGGGACAGGAACCCACCCGACCACTGAAGCTTTCTTT. Full variable domain (outside the CDR3, taken from reference TRBV5-8 and TRBJ1-1): EAGVTQSPTHLIKTRGQQATLRCSPISGHTSVYWYQQALGLGLQFLLWYDEGEERNRGNFPPRFSGRQFPNYSSELNVNALELEDSALYLCASGTGTHPTTEAFFGQGTRLTVV.

This chain links TRBV5-6 with TRBJ2-3; D might be TRBD1 (5 bases). CDR3 length equals 16 residues. CDR1 and CDR2 from the germline V gene are SGHDT and YYEEEE. Trimming removed 1 base from V and 6 bases from J, with 18 bases in between. The CDR3 protein is CASSLKTAREQDTQYF. The CDR3 bases are TGTGCCAGCAGCTTGAAGACCGCCAGGGAACAGGATACGCAGTATTTT.

The rearrangement uses TRBV6-4 and TRBJ1-2; D is ambiguous. V was pared by 1 base and J by 2 bases, with 11 bases between. Per the germline V gene, CDR1 is MRHNA and CDR2 is SNTAGT. CDR3 size: 15 residues. CDR3 DNA: TGTGCCAGCAGTGACTACGCGGGGTCAAACTATGGCTACACCTTC. It codes for CASSDYAGSNYGYTF.

V and J are TRBV5-8 and TRBJ2-1, with TRBD2 identical over 8 bases. The CDR3 totals 15 residues. Trimming removed 0 bases from V and 4 bases from J; junction bases left unmatched: 3. Germline lookup yields CDR1 SGHTS and CDR2 YDEGEE. The chain's CDR3 is CASSLDSGEYNEQFF. CDR3 bases: TGTGCCAGCAGCTTGGATAGCGGGGAGTACAATGAGCAGTTCTTC.

The genes are TRBV24-1 and TRBJ1-5; D gene ambiguous. V lost 2 bases and J 0 bases, leaving 10 bases between the germline ends. The CDR3 covers 16 residues. Germline CDR1 and CDR2: KGHDR and SFDVKD. CDR3 in DNA: TGTGCCACCAGTGATTCTAGTAGTTATAGCAATCAGCCCCAGCATTTT. Translating gives CATSDSSSYSNQPQHF.

This chain uses TRBV7-8 with TRBJ1-1; D possibly corresponds to TRBD1 (5 bases). Germline V lookup: CDR1 SGHVS, CDR2 FQNEAQ. This CDR3 contains 15 residues. Trimming removed 5 bases from V and 4 bases from J, with 17 bases in between. The CDR3: CASSLRQPIGTEAFF. The CDR3 coding sequence is TGTGCCAGCAGCCTTAGACAGCCCATCGGCACTGAAGCTTTCTTT.

The chain uses TRBV27 and TRBJ2-7; 9 nucleotides match TRBD1. V dropped 5 bases and J dropped 3; count of bases not matched to a gene: 14. The CDR3 is 17 amino acids. Germline V gene lookup returns CDR1 MNHEY and CDR2 SMNVEV (reference sequence). DNA of the CDR3: TGTGCCAGCAGTCTTACCCCTCCGGGACAGGGTTACTACGAGCAGTACTTC. This translates into CASSLTPPGQGYYEQYF.

The count of this clone is one. The V and J genes are TRBV18 and TRBJ2-5; no clear D. The V end was cut by 3 bases, the J end by 1 base, with 9 bases between. The CDR3 runs 14 residues. Germline V gives CDR1 KGHSH, CDR2 LQKENI. For the CDR3, the DNA is TGTGCCAGCTCACCCCTCCAGGTCCAAGAGACCCAGTACTTC. Its translation is CASSPLQVQETQYF. The whole variable domain, filled in from reference TRBV18 and TRBJ2-5, reads NAGVMQNPRHLVRRRGQEARLRCSPMKGHSHVYWYRQLPEEGLKFMVYLQKENIIDESGMPKERFSAEFPKEGPSILRIQQVVRGDSAAYFCASSPLQVQETQYFGPGTRLLVL.

The chain links TRBV7-2 to TRBJ2-7; TRBD2 agrees at 8 bases. The ends lost 4 bases at V and 1 base at J; junction bases unmatched: 15. Germline V CDR1 and CDR2: SGHTA, FQGNSA. The length of the CDR3 is 18 residues. Here the CDR3 DNA reads TGTGCCAGCAGCTCTCATTACCCGCTACTAGCGGAGTCCTACGAGCAGTACTTC. It yields the protein CASSSHYPLLAESYEQYF.